A selection of T cell receptor beta chains follows, all from one sample in a study of blood T cell repertoires in COVID-19. The repertoire was sequenced with immunoSEQ multiplex PCR; TCRdb's copy has only in-frame clones and lacks some. Here the sample spans 50,000 to 60,000 clones, approximately 85% being singletons. The sample was peripheral blood. Source of these receptors: an elderly woman with COVID-19, enrolled during active disease. The CDR3 runs from the conserved cysteine through the conserved F or W. The order of the fields is clone size, D gene, J gene, V gene, CDR3 DNA, CDR3 protein. A D gene is named only where the DNA matches it firmly. Size tells how often a clone was seen (once, few, many) or the class of an expanded clone, and some rows leave it out.

>NA|NA|TRBJ1-2|TRBV30
TGTGCCTGGAGTGGCGGGGTTTACGAGGTTTCTCTATTC
CAWSGGVYEVSLF
>NA|NA|TRBJ1-4|TRBV4-1
TGCGCCAGCAGCCAGTCGCCAGTTAATGAAAAACTGTTTTTT
CASSQSPVNEKLFF
>NA|NA|TRBJ1-1|TRBV18
TGTGCCAGCTCACCACCGAAGCAGGGGTTTATCACTGAAGCTTTCTTT
CASSPPKQGFITEAFF
>NA|NA|TRBJ2-3|TRBV27
TGTGCCAGCAGTTTAGATCCGGGAGTCCCCACAGATACGCAGTATTTT
CASSLDPGVPTDTQYF
>NA|NA|TRBJ2-3|TRBV7-9
TGTGCCAGCAGCTTAGGGGGGGACGCGGTAGATACGCAGTATTTT
CASSLGGDAVDTQYF
>few|NA|TRBJ1-4|TRBV15
TGTGCCACCAGCAGCACAGGGACAACTAATGAAAAACTGTTTTTT
CATSSTGTTNEKLFF
>NA|TRBD1|TRBJ2-2|TRBV7-3
TGTGCCAGCAGCAAAGACAGGGCCACCGGGGAGCTGTTTTTT
CASSKDRATGELFF
>NA|TRBD1|TRBJ2-2|TRBV24-1
TGTGCCACCAGTGAGCCCGGGACAGGGGGCCCCGGGGAGCTGTTTTTT
CATSEPGTGGPGELFF
>NA|TRBD2|TRBJ2-5|TRBV11-2
TGTGCCAGCAGCCCGGGACTAGCGGGATGGTTCGGAGAGACCCAGTACTTC
CASSPGLAGWFGETQYF
>NA|TRBD2|TRBJ2-1|TRBV4-1
TGCGCCAGCAGCCAGGGGGGCTCGGGACTAGATAATGAGCAGTTCTTC
CASSQGGSGLDNEQFF